The 29 T cell receptor beta chains presented below share a single source sample, sequenced in a study of cytomegalovirus exposure and HLA in healthy donors. The PCR was carried out with 60 Vbeta primers and 13 Jbeta primers. Sequencing was performed with immunoSEQ multiplex PCR; in TCRdb, only in-frame clones are kept and a portion is missing. Here the sample spans 170,000 or so clones, around 80% being singletons. The sequenced material came from PBMCs. The receptor set was obtained from a man aged 25 to 40 in good health and CMV-seropositive.

The J gene is TRBJ2-7, the V gene TRBV7-9, with TRBD1 matching over 7 bases. This CDR3 contains 14 residues. V lost 5 bases and J lost 4; bases outside the gene matches: 8. Looked up from germline, CDR1 is SEHNR and CDR2 is FQNEAQ (reference sequence). For the CDR3, the DNA is TGTGCCAGCAGCCGAGGGACAGTTGAATACGAGCAGTACTTC. The encoded protein is CASSRGTVEYEQYF.

This clone was observed once. This rearrangement joins TRBV6-1 to TRBJ2-1; D perhaps matches TRBD2 (7 bases). V was shortened by 0 bases and J by 4 bases, with 13 bases between the two germline ends. The germline CDR1 and CDR2 sequences are MNHNS and SASEGT. The CDR3 consists of 16 residues. CDR3 coding DNA: TGTGCCAGCAGTGAAGCGAGGGGGGGAACATACAATGAGCAGTTCTTC. As protein: CASSEARGGTYNEQFF.

The J gene is TRBJ1-1, the V gene TRBV29-1; D is unresolved. The CDR3 contains 12 residues. The germline CDR1 and CDR2 sequences are SQVTM and ANQGSEA. The germline V and J ends were trimmed by 4 bases and 2 bases, with 8 bases remaining between them. DNA for the CDR3: TGCAGCGTTGTGCGTATAAACACTGAAGCTTTCTTT. It yields the protein CSVVRINTEAFF.

This sequence joins TRBV5-1 and TRBJ2-3; TRBD2 agrees at 10 bases. CDR3 length equals 16 residues. V lost 2 bases and J lost 0; bases outside the gene matches: 3. Germline lookup yields CDR1 SGHRS and CDR2 YFSETQ. As DNA, the CDR3 is TGCGCCAGCAGCTTACTAGCGGGGATCAGCACAGATACGCAGTATTTT. It encodes CASSLLAGISTDTQYF.

The genes are TRBV5-6 and TRBJ2-2; 13 nucleotides match TRBD2. Germline V gives CDR1 SGHDT, CDR2 YYEEEE. CDR3 length equals 16 residues. The V and J ends lost 7 bases and 0 bases, in that order; junction bases with no gene match: 3. CDR3 in DNA: TGTGCCAGCCGGACTAGCGGGAGCCCGAACACCGGGGAGCTGTTTTTT. Its protein product is CASRTSGSPNTGELFF.

Only one count was recorded for this clone. V usage is TRBV6-5 and J usage is TRBJ2-2; D perhaps matches TRBD2 (6 bases). Germline V gene data show CDR1 as MNHEY and CDR2 as SVGAGI. The CDR3 contains 15 residues. The V and J ends lost 6 bases and 4 bases respectively, with 15 bases between them. The CDR3 DNA reads TGTGCCAGCAGCCTGGAGGGCCGGGGCACCGGGGAGCTGTTTTTT. As protein: CASSLEGRGTGELFF.

The chain carries TRBV5-4 and TRBJ1-2; tentative D call: TRBD1 (5 bases). The ends were cut back, 4 bases at V and 5 bases at J, with 12 bases in the middle. From germline, CDR1 is SGHNT and CDR2 YYREEE (reference sequence). This CDR3 contains 13 residues. The CDR3, as DNA: TGTGCCAGCAGCCCATCCGGGGGGTATGGCTACACCTTC. This sequence encodes CASSPSGGYGYTF.

V usage is TRBV28 and J usage is TRBJ1-5; 11 bases match TRBD1. Germline assignment: CDR1 MDHEN and CDR2 SYDVKM. V gave up 6 bases and J gave up 2 bases; unmatched junction bases: 3. The CDR3 is 15 amino acids. The CDR3 is CASRGQGAGNQPQHF. The CDR3, as DNA: TGTGCCAGCAGAGGACAGGGGGCCGGCAATCAGCCCCAGCATTTT. The full variable domain, in which reference TRBV28 and TRBJ1-5 provide the parts outside the CDR3, is DVKVTQSSRYLVKRTGEKVFLECVQDMDHENMFWYRQDPGLGLRLIYFSYDVKMKEKGDIPEGYSVSREKKERFSLILESASTNQTSMYLCASRGQGAGNQPQHFGDGTRLSIL.

The chain is built from TRBV19 and TRBJ2-5; D may be TRBD2 (6 bases). CDR3 length equals 13 residues. Germline V lookup: CDR1 LNHDA, CDR2 SQIVND (reference sequence). V gave up 3 bases and J gave up 4 bases, with 9 bases separating them. CDR3 sequence reads: CASSIYGGETQYF. CDR3 bases: TGTGCCAGTAGTATTTACGGGGGAGAGACCCAGTACTTC.

This chain joins TRBV6-5 and TRBJ1-1; 12 bases fit TRBD1. CDR1 MNHEY and CDR2 SVGAGI come from the germline V gene. V lost 5 bases and J lost 5; bases outside the gene matches: 6. The CDR3 has 15 amino acids. CDR3 bases: TGTGCCAGCAGTGGGGACAGGGGGCGATTTACTGAAGCTTTCTTT. It yields the protein CASSGDRGRFTEAFF.

In regard to this clone: One end of the junction fails to match germline, which may point to a read error. V and J are TRBV2 and TRBJ1-2, with 9 nucleotides matching TRBD1. The CDR3 is 15 residues long. CDR1 and CDR2 from the germline V gene are SNHLY and FYNNEI. The CDR3 DNA is TGTGCCAACAGTGAATTGCACAGGGGGCAGGAAGGCTACACCTTC. Translation gives CANSELHRGQEGYTF.

This clone was recorded a few times. V is TRBV28 and J is TRBJ1-2; a weak D match, TRBD1 (5 bases). This CDR3 is 12 amino acids long. Germline V lookup: CDR1 MDHEN, CDR2 SYDVKM. Trimming cost V 5 bases and J 6 bases, with 10 bases left between them. CDR3: CASSAGPHGYTF. The CDR3 region has the DNA TGTGCCAGCAGTGCAGGGCCCCATGGCTACACCTTC.

This rearrangement joins TRBV6-1 to TRBJ2-1; D is unclear. The CDR3 consists of 15 residues. Trimming pared 5 bases from V and 0 bases from J, leaving 11 bases between. Germline lookup yields CDR1 MNHNS and CDR2 SASEGT. This CDR3 reads CASSLSHGSYNEQFF. CDR3 bases: TGTGCCAGCAGTTTGTCGCACGGCTCCTACAATGAGCAGTTCTTC.

The chain recombines TRBV5-1 with TRBJ2-5; tentative D call: TRBD2 (5 bases). In germline, CDR1 is SGHRS, CDR2 YFSETQ. The CDR3 covers 17 residues. V was clipped by 2 bases and J by 5 bases, with 22 bases between them. The CDR3 bases are TGCGCCAGCAGCTTCACTACACCCGGGGTAGGGTTGGAGACCCAGTACTTC. It specifies CASSFTTPGVGLETQYF.

This rearrangement joins TRBV19 to TRBJ1-5; possibly TRBD1 for D (5 bases). CDR1 is LNHDA, CDR2 SQIVND, per germline (reference sequence). The CDR3 runs to 13 residues. V was pared by 6 bases and J by 10 bases, with 16 bases between. CDR3 nucleotide sequence: TGTGCCAGTAGCCCCGGGACTGCTGATCCCCAGCATTTT. It is translated as CASSPGTADPQHF.

The chain recombines TRBV6-1 with TRBJ1-5; the match to TRBD1 covers 7 bases. In germline, CDR1 is MNHNS, CDR2 SASEGT. J lost 0 bases, V lost 5 bases, and 4 bases had no gene match. The CDR3 length is 15 residues. CDR3 nucleotides: TGTGCCAGCAGTCCCGGGACAGATAGCAATCAGCCCCAGCATTTT. Translated, it gives CASSPGTDSNQPQHF.

The rearrangement joins TRBV27 to TRBJ2-5, with 8 bases fitting TRBD2. The germline CDR1 and CDR2 sequences are MNHEY and SMNVEV (reference sequence). V was clipped by 9 bases and J by 11 bases; unmatched bases: 11. This CDR3 comprises 12 residues. In DNA, the CDR3 is TGTGCCAGTGAAAGCGGGAGTGGGTGGCAGTACTTC. Translation: CASESGSGWQYF.

The chain uses TRBV18 and TRBJ1-1; tentatively, D is TRBD1 (5 bases). CDR1 KGHSH and CDR2 LQKENI come from the germline V gene. There are 13 residues in the CDR3. V lost 4 bases to trimming and J lost 3 bases, with 9 bases between them. The CDR3 DNA is TGTGCCAGCTCACAGGGGAGGGACACTGAAGCTTTCTTT. It yields the protein CASSQGRDTEAFF. Full variable domain (remainder filled in from reference TRBV18 and TRBJ1-1): NAGVMQNPRHLVRRRGQEARLRCSPMKGHSHVYWYRQLPEEGLKFMVYLQKENIIDESGMPKERFSAEFPKEGPSILRIQQVVRGDSAAYFCASSQGRDTEAFFGQGTRLTVV.

In this sample, this clone turned up once. The chain links TRBV4-1 to TRBJ2-7, with 7 bases identical to TRBD1. This CDR3 region has 15 residues. V was clipped by 3 bases and J by 4 bases; unmatched bases: 9. Germline lookup yields CDR1 MGHRA and CDR2 YSYEKL. CDR3 in amino acids: CASSHSTGSRYEQYF. The CDR3 DNA follows: TGCGCCAGCAGCCATTCGACAGGGTCAAGATACGAGCAGTACTTC.

This clone has just a few counts. This chain connects TRBV27 to TRBJ1-5; 11 nucleotides line up with TRBD1. Germline loops: CDR1 MNHEY, CDR2 SMNVEV (reference sequence). CDR3 length: 17 amino acids. The junction had 4 bases not matched to a gene; V was cut back by 0 bases and J by 3 bases. The CDR3 DNA follows: TGTGCCAGCAGTTTATCGCCGGACAGGGGGCCCAATCAGCCCCAGCATTTT. Translating gives CASSLSPDRGPNQPQHF.

The chain recombines TRBV13 with TRBJ2-7, with D maybe TRBD1 (6 bases). Trimming took off 5 bases at V and 0 bases at J, with 11 bases between the two ends. CDR1 is PRHDT and CDR2 is FYEKMQ in the germline V gene (reference sequence). CDR3 size: 14 residues. CDR3 DNA sequence: TGTGCCAGCAGCGAGGCGACAGGCTCCTACGAGCAGTACTTC. Protein: CASSEATGSYEQYF.

A single count supports this clone. Other DNA sequences in this sample translate to the same CDR3. The chain combines TRBV4-1 with TRBJ2-3; TRBD2 aligns across 14 bases. Germline values: CDR1 MGHRA, CDR2 YSYEKL. Trimming at V came to 1 base and at J to 1 base, leaving 4 bases not matched to a gene. The CDR3 covers 18 residues. DNA of the CDR3: TGCGCCAGCAGCCAAGGACTAGCGGGAGGGCCTCGCACAGATACGCAGTATTTT. This encodes CASSQGLAGGPRTDTQYF.

A single count supports this clone. The chain employs TRBV30 and TRBJ2-5; D is unresolved. This CDR3 spans 11 amino acids. Trimming took off 3 bases at V and 2 bases at J, with 4 bases between the two ends. From germline, CDR1 is GTSNPN and CDR2 SVGIG (reference sequence). The CDR3 reads CAWRSQETQYF. As DNA, the CDR3 is TGTGCCTGGAGATCACAAGAGACCCAGTACTTC.

The chain joins TRBV18 to TRBJ2-7, with 7 bases aligning to TRBD2. CDR3 length: 16 residues. With V trimmed by 3 bases and J by 2 bases, 10 bases remained unmatched. CDR1 is KGHSH, CDR2 LQKENI, per germline. In DNA, the CDR3 is TGTGCCAGCTCACCCGGCGATGGGGGGGTCCCCTACGAGCAGTACTTC. Translated, it gives CASSPGDGGVPYEQYF.

The gene calls are TRBV5-1 and TRBJ1-4, with D possibly matching TRBD1 (5 bases). The length of the CDR3 is 14 residues. Trimming shortened V by 4 bases and J by 8 bases, and 15 bases separated the two germline ends. Germline V gene data show CDR1 as SGHRS and CDR2 as YFSETQ. The CDR3 DNA is TGCGCCAGCAGCAGGGAATACTCAGGGGAAAAACTGTTTTTT. Protein sequence: CASSREYSGEKLFF. Filled out from reference TRBV5-1 and TRBJ1-4, the complete variable domain reads KAGVTQTPRYLIKTRGQQVTLSCSPISGHRSVSWYQQTPGQGLQFLFEYFSETQRNKGNFPGRFSGRQFSNSRSEMNVSTLELGDSALYLCASSREYSGEKLFFGSGTQLSVL.

The chain employs TRBV5-6 and TRBJ2-7; 12 bases align to TRBD2. V shed 2 bases and J 4 bases; nucleotides not matched to a gene: 7. The CDR3 is made up of 16 amino acids. From germline, CDR1 is SGHDT and CDR2 YYEEEE. The CDR3 nucleotides are TGTGCCAGCAGCTTCTATGGGACTAGCGGGCCGTACGAGCAGTACTTC. It specifies CASSFYGTSGPYEQYF.

This chain links TRBV27 with TRBJ2-7; D is perhaps TRBD2 (7 bases). Germline V CDR1 and CDR2: MNHEY, SMNVEV (reference sequence). Trimming took 7 bases from V and 0 from J, leaving 13 bases between them. The CDR3 has 14 residues. The CDR3 spells CASTTGTNSYEQYF. CDR3 nucleotides: TGTGCCAGCACCACAGGGACTAACTCCTACGAGCAGTACTTC.

The chain carries TRBV11-2 and TRBJ1-3; D call uncertain. Germline V gene sequence: CDR1 SGHAT, CDR2 FQNNGV. V lost 5 bases to trimming and J lost 0 bases, with 11 bases between them. The CDR3 covers 15 residues. The CDR3: CASSPLWASGNTIYF. In nucleotides, the CDR3 is TGTGCCAGCAGCCCACTTTGGGCCTCTGGAAACACCATATATTTT.

The chain is built from TRBV4-2 and TRBJ2-3; D is unclear. Trimming removed 1 base from V and 4 bases from J, with 9 bases in between. From germline, CDR1 is LGHNA and CDR2 YNFKEQ. This CDR3 region has 14 residues. CDR3 nucleotides: TGTGCCAGCAGCCAAGGAATAGCTCCAGATACGCAGTATTTT. This encodes CASSQGIAPDTQYF.